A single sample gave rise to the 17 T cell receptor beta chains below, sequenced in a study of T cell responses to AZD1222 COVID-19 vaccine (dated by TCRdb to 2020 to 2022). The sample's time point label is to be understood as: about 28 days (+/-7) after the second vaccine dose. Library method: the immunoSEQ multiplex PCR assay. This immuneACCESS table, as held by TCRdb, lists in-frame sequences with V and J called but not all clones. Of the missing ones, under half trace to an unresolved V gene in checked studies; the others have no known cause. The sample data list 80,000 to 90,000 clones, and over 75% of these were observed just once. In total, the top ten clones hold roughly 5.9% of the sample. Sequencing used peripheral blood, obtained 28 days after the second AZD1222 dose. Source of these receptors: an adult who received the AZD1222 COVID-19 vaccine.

CDR3 sequence (DNA): TGTGCCAGCAGCCAGCGCTCCGGGACAGGCCTTTTCTATGGCTACACCTTC. Its translation: CASSQRSGTGLFYGYTF. V gene TRBV3-1 (or the pseudogene TRBV3-2) combines with J gene TRBJ1-2; 8 nucleotides agree with TRBD1. V lost 3 bases to trimming and J lost 4 bases; unmatched junction nucleotides: 13. The CDR3 consists of 17 residues. In germline, CDR1 is LGHDT, CDR2 YNNKEL (reference sequence).

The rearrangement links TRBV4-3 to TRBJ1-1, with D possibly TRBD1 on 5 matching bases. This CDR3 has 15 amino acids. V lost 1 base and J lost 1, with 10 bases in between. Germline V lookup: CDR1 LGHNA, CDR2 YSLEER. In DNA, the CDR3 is TGCGCCAGCAGCCAAGGGGGGGAGGGGAACACTGAAGCTTTCTTT. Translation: CASSQGGEGNTEAFF.

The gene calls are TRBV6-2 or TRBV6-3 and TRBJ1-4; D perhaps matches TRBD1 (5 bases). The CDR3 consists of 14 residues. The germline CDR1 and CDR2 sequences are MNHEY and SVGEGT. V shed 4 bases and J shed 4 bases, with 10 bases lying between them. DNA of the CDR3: TGTGCCAGCAGTTCGTCAGGGCTTAATGAAAAACTGTTTTTT. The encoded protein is CASSSSGLNEKLFF.

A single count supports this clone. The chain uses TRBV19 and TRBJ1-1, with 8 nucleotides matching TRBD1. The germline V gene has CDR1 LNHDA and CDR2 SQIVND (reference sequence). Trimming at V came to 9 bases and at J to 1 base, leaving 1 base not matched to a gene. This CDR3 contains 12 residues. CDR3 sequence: CASRGPNTEAFF. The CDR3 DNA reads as TGTGCCAGCAGGGGGCCGAACACTGAAGCTTTCTTT.

CDR3 residues: CASTTGQPWEAFF. The CDR3 DNA is TGTGCCAGCACCACCGGACAGCCATGGGAAGCTTTCTTT. The chain links TRBV28 to TRBJ1-1, with D maybe TRBD1 (6 bases). CDR1 is MDHEN, CDR2 SYDVKM, per germline. The CDR3 sequence is 13 residues long. V lost 7 bases and J 8 bases, leaving 17 bases between the germline ends. The whole variable domain, filled in from reference TRBV28 and TRBJ1-1, reads DVKVTQSSRYLVKRTGEKVFLECVQDMDHENMFWYRQDPGLGLRLIYFSYDVKMKEKGDIPEGYSVSREKKERFSLILESASTNQTSMYLCASTTGQPWEAFFGQGTRLTVV.

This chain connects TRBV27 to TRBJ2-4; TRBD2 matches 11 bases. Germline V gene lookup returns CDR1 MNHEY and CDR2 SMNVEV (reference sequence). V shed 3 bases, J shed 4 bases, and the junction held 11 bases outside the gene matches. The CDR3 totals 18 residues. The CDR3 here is CASSFSTGLAGGKNIQYF. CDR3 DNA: TGTGCCAGCAGTTTCTCGACCGGACTAGCGGGCGGTAAAAACATTCAGTACTTC.

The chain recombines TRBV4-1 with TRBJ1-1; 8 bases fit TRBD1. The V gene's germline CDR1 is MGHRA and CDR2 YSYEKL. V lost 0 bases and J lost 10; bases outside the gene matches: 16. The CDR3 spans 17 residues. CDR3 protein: CASSQDDRDRSFLTAFF. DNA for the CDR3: TGCGCCAGCAGCCAAGATGATAGGGACAGGTCCTTCTTGACAGCTTTCTTT.

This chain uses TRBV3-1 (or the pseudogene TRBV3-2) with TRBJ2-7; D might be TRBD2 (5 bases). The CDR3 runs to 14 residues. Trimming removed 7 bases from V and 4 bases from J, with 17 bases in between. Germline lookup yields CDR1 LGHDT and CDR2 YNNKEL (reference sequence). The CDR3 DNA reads TGTGCCAGCACCTATCGCGAGGGCCCTTACGAGCAGTACTTC. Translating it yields CASTYREGPYEQYF.

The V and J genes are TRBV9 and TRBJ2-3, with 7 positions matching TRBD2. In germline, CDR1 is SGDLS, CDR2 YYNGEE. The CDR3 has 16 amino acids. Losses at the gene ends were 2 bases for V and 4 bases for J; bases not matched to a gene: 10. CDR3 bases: TGTGCCAGCAGCGTTCTAGGACTAGGTATATCAGATACGCAGTATTTT. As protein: CASSVLGLGISDTQYF.

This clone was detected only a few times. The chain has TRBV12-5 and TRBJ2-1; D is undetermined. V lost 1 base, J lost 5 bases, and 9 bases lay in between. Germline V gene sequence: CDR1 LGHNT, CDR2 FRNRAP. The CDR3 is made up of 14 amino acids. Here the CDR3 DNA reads TGTGCTAGTGGTTTGGGCCGTTTCAACAATGAGCAGTTCTTC. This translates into CASGLGRFNNEQFF.

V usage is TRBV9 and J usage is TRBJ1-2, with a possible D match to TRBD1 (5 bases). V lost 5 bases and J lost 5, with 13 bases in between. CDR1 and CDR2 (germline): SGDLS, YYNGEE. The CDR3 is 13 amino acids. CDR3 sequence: CASRGTVSYGYTF. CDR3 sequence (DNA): TGTGCCAGCAGGGGGACGGTGTCATATGGCTACACCTTC.

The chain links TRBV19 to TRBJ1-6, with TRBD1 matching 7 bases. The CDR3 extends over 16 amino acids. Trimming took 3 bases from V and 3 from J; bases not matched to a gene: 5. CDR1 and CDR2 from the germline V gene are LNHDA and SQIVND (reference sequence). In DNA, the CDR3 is TGTGCCAGTAGTATTGCAGGGGACAGCTATAATTCACCCCTCCACTTT. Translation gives CASSIAGDSYNSPLHF.

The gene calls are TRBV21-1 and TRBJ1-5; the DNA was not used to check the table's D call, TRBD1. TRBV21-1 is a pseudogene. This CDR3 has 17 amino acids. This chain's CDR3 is CAEQGEQGEWGHQPQHF. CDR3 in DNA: TGTGCCGAGCAGGGGGAACAGGGGGAGTGGGGCCATCAGCCCCAGCATTTT.

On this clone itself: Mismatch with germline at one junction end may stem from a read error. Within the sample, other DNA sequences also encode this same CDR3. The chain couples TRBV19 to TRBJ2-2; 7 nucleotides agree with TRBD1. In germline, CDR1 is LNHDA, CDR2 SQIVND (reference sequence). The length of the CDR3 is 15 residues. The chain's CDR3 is CASSLGQVNTGELFF. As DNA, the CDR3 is TGTGCCAGTAGTCTAGGACAGGTTAACACCGGAGAGCTGTTTTTT.

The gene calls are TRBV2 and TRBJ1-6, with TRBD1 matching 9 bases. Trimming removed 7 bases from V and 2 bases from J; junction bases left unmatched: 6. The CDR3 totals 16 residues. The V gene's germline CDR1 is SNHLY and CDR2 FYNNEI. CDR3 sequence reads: CASTEGQGTYNSPLHF. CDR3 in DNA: TGTGCCAGCACGGAGGGACAGGGTACCTATAATTCACCCCTCCACTTT.

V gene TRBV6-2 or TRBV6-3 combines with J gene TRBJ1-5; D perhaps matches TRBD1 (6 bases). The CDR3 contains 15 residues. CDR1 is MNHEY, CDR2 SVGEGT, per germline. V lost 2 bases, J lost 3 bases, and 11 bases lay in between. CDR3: CASSYRGATNQPQHF. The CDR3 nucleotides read TGTGCCAGCAGTTACAGGGGGGCCACCAATCAGCCCCAGCATTTT.

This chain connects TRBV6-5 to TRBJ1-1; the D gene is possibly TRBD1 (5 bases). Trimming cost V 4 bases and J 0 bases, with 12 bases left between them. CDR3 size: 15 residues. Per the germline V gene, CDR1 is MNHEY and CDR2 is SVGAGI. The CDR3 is CASSSQTVMNTEAFF. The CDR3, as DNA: TGTGCCAGCAGTTCCCAGACAGTTATGAACACTGAAGCTTTCTTT.